The T cell receptor beta chain described here comes from a study of blood T cell repertoires in COVID-19. Study at large: Samples came from the United States, Italy and Spain, spanning acute and convalescent COVID-19. The analysed material was cDNA or gDNA that came from T cells, B-cell-depleted T cells, or PBMCs.

How the authors handled the data: From reference gene primer amplification, estimates of nucleated cell counts were derived. TCRdb's copy holds only in-frame clones and misses some; the assay was immunoSEQ multiplex PCR. That table furnishes V, J and clone size, whereas the DNA furnished D and trimming. The sample has 210,000 or so clones, around four fifths seen once. This clonotype was obtained from a woman of 80 years or more with active or convalescent COVID-19. Sequencing input: peripheral blood.

The CDR3 region has the DNA TGCGCCAGCAGCAGCGGGGGGTCCTACAATGAGCAGTTCTTC. Amino acid sequence: CASSSGGSYNEQFF. The rearrangement joins TRBV5-1 to TRBJ2-1; 9 bases match TRBD2. V lost 4 bases and J lost 1; bases outside the gene matches: 0. CDR3 length: 14 residues. Germline V gene data show CDR1 as SGHRS and CDR2 as YFSETQ.